These 14 T cell receptor beta chains were all obtained from the same sample, sequenced in a study of T-cell reconstitution after alpha-beta-depleted transplantation in children. A TCRbeta library incorporating unique molecular identifiers was prepared. Each CDR3 protein is one row after TCRdb ran MiXCR on the PCR reads. The sample has 260,000 or so distinct CDR3 sequences; around 13% are singletons. Material: PBMCs from the stem cell graft donor, obtained from the stem cell graft. The source is a human donor who donated a stem cell graft to a child with acute lymphoblastic leukemia.

This clonotype was observed at least ten times. The chain is built from TRBV20-1 and TRBJ1-4, with unresolved D. The CDR3 length is 13 residues. The V end was cut by 6 bases, the J end by 4 bases, with 12 bases between. CDR1 and CDR2 from the germline V gene are DFQATT and SNEGSKA (reference sequence). CDR3 DNA: TGCAGTGCCGCCGGAGGATTTAATGAAAAACTGTTTTTT. Amino acid sequence: CSAAGGFNEKLFF.

Only a few counts were recorded for this clonotype. This chain uses TRBV9 with TRBJ2-1; D uncertain. V was pared by 3 bases and J by 7 bases, with 11 bases between. The CDR3 is made up of 13 amino acids. Germline V gives CDR1 SGDLS, CDR2 YYNGEE. The CDR3 nucleotides read TGTGCCAGCAGCGACTACCCGGAGAATGAGCAGTTCTTC. Protein product: CASSDYPENEQFF.

This clonotype came up many times. This chain connects TRBV7-9 to TRBJ2-7, with D possibly matching TRBD2 (6 bases). V gave up 7 bases and J gave up 3 bases, with 13 bases separating them. From germline, CDR1 is SEHNR and CDR2 FQNEAQ (reference sequence). There are 13 residues in the CDR3. The CDR3, as DNA: TGTGCCAGCACCGGGAGCGGAGGCTACGAGCAGTACTTC. Translated, it gives CASTGSGGYEQYF. The variable domain in full, completed from reference TRBV7-9 and TRBJ2-7, reads DTGVSQNPRHKITKRGQNVTFRCDPISEHNRLYWYRQTLGQGPEFLTYFQNEAQLEKSRLLSDRFSAERPKGSFSTLEIQRTEQGDSAMYLCASTGSGGYEQYFGPGTRLTVT.

This clonotype was seen at least ten times. This chain connects TRBV2 to TRBJ2-3; 8 bases line up with TRBD2. This CDR3 has 14 residues. Germline CDR1 is SNHLY and CDR2 is FYNNEI. J was trimmed by 8 bases and V by 4 bases; bases with no gene match: 8. CDR3 bases: TGTGCCAGCAGTGGCGGGGGGCGCCGATTTACGCAGTATTTT. Its protein product is CASSGGGRRFTQYF.

This clonotype was seen ten or more times. V gene TRBV6-1 combines with J gene TRBJ2-3; a possible D gene is TRBD2 (5 bases). The germline gives CDR1 MNHNS, CDR2 SASEGT. This CDR3 is built from 16 residues. Trimming pared 7 bases from V and 3 bases from J, leaving 20 bases between. The DNA for the CDR3 is TGTGCCAGCACCCCGGAGGCGCCTCTGAGGACAGATACGCAGTATTTT. Protein sequence: CASTPEAPLRTDTQYF.

This clonotype occurred many times. The genes are TRBV20-1 and TRBJ2-7; D not certain. CDR1 DFQATT and CDR2 SNEGSKA come from the germline V gene (reference sequence). The germline V and J ends were trimmed by 3 bases and 4 bases, with 13 bases remaining between them. The CDR3 extends over 13 amino acids. CDR3 protein: CSASSQALYEQYF. CDR3 DNA: TGCAGTGCTAGCTCGCAGGCGCTTTACGAGCAGTACTTC.

This clonotype has ten or more counts. The rearrangement uses TRBV5-1 and TRBJ2-1; TRBD2 agrees at 14 bases. Unmatched junction bases numbered 6, after V lost 5 bases and J lost 2 bases. Germline loops: CDR1 SGHRS, CDR2 YFSETQ. This CDR3 has 17 residues. The CDR3 sequence is CASRTTSGGVTYNEQFF. CDR3 in DNA: TGCGCCAGCAGAACGACTAGCGGGGGGGTCACCTACAATGAGCAGTTCTTC.

This clonotype was seen more than once but under ten times. The gene calls are TRBV25-1 and TRBJ2-6; a possible D gene is TRBD1 (5 bases). The length of the CDR3 is 16 residues. Trimming stripped 1 base from V and 0 bases from J, with 7 bases between. Germline loops: CDR1 MGHDK, CDR2 SYGVNS. In DNA form, the CDR3 reads TGTGCCAGCAGTGAATGGCAGGGCTCTGGGGCCAACGTCCTGACTTTC. It encodes CASSEWQGSGANVLTF.

This clonotype has a count of ten or more. The rearrangement links TRBV12-3 or TRBV12-4 to TRBJ1-4; 9 nucleotides match TRBD1. The CDR3 is 16 amino acids. Germline trimming cut 6 bases from V and 3 bases from J; bases unmatched to any gene: 8. The CDR3 reads CASRTGTGPANEKLFF. The CDR3 bases are TGTGCCAGCAGAACCGGGACAGGGCCCGCTAATGAAAAACTGTTTTTT.

This clonotype has a handful of counts. The chain carries TRBV30 and TRBJ2-5; 7 positions match TRBD1. Per the germline V gene, CDR1 is GTSNPN and CDR2 is SVGIG (reference sequence). The ends lost 5 bases at V and 3 bases at J; junction bases unmatched: 0. The CDR3 loop spans 11 amino acids. The CDR3 DNA reads as TGTGCCTGGGGACAGGAAGAGACCCAGTACTTC. It yields the protein CAWGQEETQYF.

This clonotype was found many times. The chain uses TRBV10-3 and TRBJ2-7, with unresolved D. Germline loops: CDR1 ENHRY, CDR2 SYGVKD. Trimming left V 7 bases short and J 0 bases short, with 13 bases between. This CDR3 is 14 amino acids long. The CDR3 DNA is TGTGCCATCATGTCCCGGAACAGCTCCTACGAGCAGTACTTC. Its protein is CAIMSRNSSYEQYF.

This clonotype showed up many times. This rearrangement joins TRBV7-2 to TRBJ2-1; TRBD2 agrees at 7 bases. V trimming: 1 base; J trimming: 6 bases; junction bases outside the gene matches: 9. This CDR3 is built from 16 residues. CDR1 is SGHTA and CDR2 is FQGNSA in the germline V gene. CDR3 in amino acids: CASSLVAAGVSNEQFF. In nucleotides, the CDR3 is TGTGCCAGCAGCTTAGTAGCGGCGGGAGTCTCCAATGAGCAGTTCTTC.

This clonotype has a handful of counts. The CDR3 DNA is TGCAGCGTTGAATTGAGCGGGGGTTCATTAGAGACCCAGTACTTC. Translated: CSVELSGGSLETQYF. The chain couples TRBV29-1 to TRBJ2-5; 8 nucleotides match TRBD2. V lost 2 bases to trimming and J lost 4 bases; unmatched junction nucleotides: 9. The germline V gene has CDR1 SQVTM and CDR2 ANQGSEA. The CDR3 contains 15 residues.

This clonotype was counted at least ten times. The chain employs TRBV7-2 and TRBJ2-4; TRBD2 is a possible D gene (7 bases). Germline CDR1 is SGHTA and CDR2 is FQGNSA. The CDR3 length is 15 residues. V dropped 1 base and J dropped 6 bases, with 13 bases sitting between them. This CDR3 is CASSLGGGGGNIQYF. In DNA form, the CDR3 reads TGTGCCAGCAGCTTAGGAGGGGGGGGCGGAAACATTCAGTACTTC.